A single count supports the clone carrying this T cell receptor (beta chain). The assay was immunoSEQ multiplex PCR, and TCRdb's table has in-frame clones only and misses some. The sample yields over 250,000 clones, over 75% seen once. The data originate from a study of blood T cell repertoires in COVID-19. The CDR3 has 17 amino acids. The material sequenced was peripheral blood. This receptor was taken from a woman between 50 and 59 years old with acute or convalescent COVID-19. The chain joins TRBV21-1 to TRBJ1-1; the DNA was not compared with TRBD1, the D call given in the table. TRBV21-1 corresponds to a pseudogene. The CDR3 sequence: CASSKKGGTGLHTEAFF. In nucleotides, the CDR3 is TGTGCCAGCAGCAAAAAGGGGGGGACAGGGCTGCACACTGAAGCTTTCTTT.